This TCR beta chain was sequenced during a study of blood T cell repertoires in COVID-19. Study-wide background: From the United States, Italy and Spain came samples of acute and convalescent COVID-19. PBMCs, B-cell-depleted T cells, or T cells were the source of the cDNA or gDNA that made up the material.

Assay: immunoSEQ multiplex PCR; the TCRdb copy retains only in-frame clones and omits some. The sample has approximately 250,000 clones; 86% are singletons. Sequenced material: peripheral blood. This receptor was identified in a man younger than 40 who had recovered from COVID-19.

The CDR3 region has the DNA TGTGCCAGTACCTTATCCGGGCTAGCCGGATATACAGATACGCAGTATTTT. Protein sequence: CASTLSGLAGYTDTQYF. This chain joins TRBV19 and TRBJ2-3, with D perhaps matching TRBD2 (5 bases). The CDR3 runs to 17 residues. The germline gives CDR1 LNHDA, CDR2 SQIVND (reference sequence). V was shortened by 7 bases and J by 3 bases, with 23 bases between the two germline ends.